The sequence of this T cell receptor beta chain was determined in a study of OX40 agonist ivuxolimab in advanced cancers. Looking at the study overall: Three partial responders included one hepatocellular carcinoma patient and two cutaneous melanoma patients.

This CDR3 comprises 14 residues. V was cut by 0 bases and J by 4 bases, with 11 bases left in between. CDR1 is SGDLS and CDR2 is YYNGEE in the germline V gene. TCRdb keeps only in-frame clones here, not all; method: immunoSEQ multiplex PCR. The sample consists of tens of thousands of clones, 79% of them appearing once. Specimen: CD4+ or CD8+ T cells sorted from blood, collected in a trial of the OX40 agonist ivuxolimab. The chain couples TRBV9 to TRBJ2-7; a weak D match, TRBD2 (6 bases). This TCR was sampled from an adult with an advanced solid tumor such as melanoma, head and neck, liver or kidney cancer. The CDR3 loop is CASSVDNRGYEQYF. CDR3 sequence (DNA): TGTGCCAGCAGCGTAGACAATCGGGGGTACGAGCAGTACTTC.